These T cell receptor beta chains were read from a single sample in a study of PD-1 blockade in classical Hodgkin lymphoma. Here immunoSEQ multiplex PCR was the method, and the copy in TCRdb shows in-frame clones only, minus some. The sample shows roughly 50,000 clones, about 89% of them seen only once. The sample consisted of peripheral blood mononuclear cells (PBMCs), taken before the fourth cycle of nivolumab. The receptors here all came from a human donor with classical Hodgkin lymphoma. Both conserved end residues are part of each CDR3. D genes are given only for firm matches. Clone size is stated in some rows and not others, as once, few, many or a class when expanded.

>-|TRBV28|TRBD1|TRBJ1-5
CASNSGGRRNQPQHF
TGTGCCAGCAATTCAGGGGGTCGTCGGAATCAGCCCCAGCATTTT
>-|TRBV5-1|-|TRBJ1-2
CASSPGSGWDYGYTF
TGCGCCAGCAGCCCAGGGTCCGGATGGGACTATGGCTACACCTTC
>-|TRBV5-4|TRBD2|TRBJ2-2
CASSPDPGGTGELFF
TGTGCCAGCAGCCCGGACCCGGGGGGCACCGGGGAGCTGTTTTTT
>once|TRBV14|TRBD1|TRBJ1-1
CASSHLLGQGKGAFF
TGTGCCAGCAGCCACCTCTTGGGACAGGGGAAGGGAGCTTTCTTT
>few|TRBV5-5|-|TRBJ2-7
CASSPRTVSHEQYF
TGTGCCAGCAGCCCGAGGACAGTTTCTCACGAGCAGTACTTC
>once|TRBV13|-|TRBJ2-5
CASSFGGKTQYF
TGTGCCAGCAGCTTTGGGGGAAAGACCCAGTACTTC
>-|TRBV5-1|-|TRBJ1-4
CASRRGTNEKLFF
TGCGCCAGCAGGAGGGGAACTAATGAAAAACTGTTTTTT
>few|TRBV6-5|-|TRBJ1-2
CASSPGVLYGYTF
TGTGCCAGCAGTCCAGGGGTGCTCTATGGCTACACCTTC
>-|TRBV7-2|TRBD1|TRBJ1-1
CASSSTGGENTEAFF
TGTGCCAGCAGCTCGACAGGGGGCGAGAACACTGAAGCTTTCTTT
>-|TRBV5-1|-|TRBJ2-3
CASSLTLGSTDTQYF
TGCGCCAGCAGCCTCACCTTAGGGTCCACAGATACGCAGTATTTT
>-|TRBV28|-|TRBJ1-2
CASSSDRGYTF
TGTGCCAGCAGCTCTGACAGGGGCTACACCTTC
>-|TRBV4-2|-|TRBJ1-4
CASSQPIEEKLFF
TGTGCCAGCAGCCAACCTATTGAGGAAAAACTGTTTTTT
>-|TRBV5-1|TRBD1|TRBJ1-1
CASRRTGDTEAFF
TGCGCCAGCAGGAGGACAGGGGACACTGAAGCTTTCTTT
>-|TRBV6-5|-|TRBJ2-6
CASSSRAEGANVLTF
TGTGCCAGCAGTTCCCGGGCGGAAGGGGCCAACGTCCTGACTTTC
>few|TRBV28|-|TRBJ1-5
CASREMGGNQPQHF
TGTGCCAGCAGGGAAATGGGGGGCAATCAGCCCCAGCATTTT
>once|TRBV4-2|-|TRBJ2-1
CASSQDFRVGYSDEQFF
TGTGCCAGCAGCCAAGATTTTAGGGTCGGCTACTCGGATGAGCAGTTCTTC
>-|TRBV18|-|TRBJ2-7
CASSPSSYEQYF
TGTGCCAGCTCCCCCAGCTCCTACGAGCAGTACTTC
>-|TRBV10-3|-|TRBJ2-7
CAISETGGAYEQYF
TGTGCCATCAGTGAGACAGGGGGGGCTTACGAGCAGTACTTC
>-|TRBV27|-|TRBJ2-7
CASSSSYEQYF
TGTGCCAGCAGTTCGAGCTACGAGCAGTACTTC
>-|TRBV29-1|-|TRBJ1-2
CSVPEATGYAYGYTF
TGCAGCGTCCCCGAGGCAACAGGGTATGCCTATGGCTACACCTTC
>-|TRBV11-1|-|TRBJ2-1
CASSLAAWGIADNEQFF
TGTGCCAGCAGCTTAGCCGCTTGGGGGATAGCTGACAATGAGCAGTTCTTC
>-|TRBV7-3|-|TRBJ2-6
CASSKGRISGANVLTF
TGTGCCAGCAGCAAGGGGCGAATCTCTGGGGCCAACGTCCTGACTTTC
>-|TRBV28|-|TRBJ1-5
CASSLGGGSRSNQPQHF
TGTGCCAGCAGTTTAGGCGGAGGGTCCCGTAGCAATCAGCCCCAGCATTTT
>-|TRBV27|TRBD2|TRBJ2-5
CATRGLASGETQYF
TGTGCCACCAGAGGACTAGCGTCGGGGGAGACCCAGTACTTC
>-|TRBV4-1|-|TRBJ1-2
CASSQDGGFPYGYTF
TGCGCCAGCAGCCAAGATGGGGGTTTTCCCTATGGCTACACCTTC
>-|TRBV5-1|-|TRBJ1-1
CASSLRGTRNTEAFF
TGCGCCAGCAGCTTGAGGGGGACGAGGAACACTGAAGCTTTCTTT
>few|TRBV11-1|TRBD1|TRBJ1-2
CASSQGQGAGGYTF
TGTGCCAGCAGCCAAGGCCAGGGGGCTGGTGGCTACACCTTC
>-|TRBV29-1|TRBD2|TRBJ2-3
CSVEAVAGESTDTQYF
TGCAGCGTTGAAGCGGTAGCGGGAGAAAGCACAGATACGCAGTATTTT
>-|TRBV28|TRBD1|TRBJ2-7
CASSLGGQGSFPYEQYF
TGTGCCAGCAGTTTAGGGGGACAGGGTTCTTTTCCCTACGAGCAGTACTTC
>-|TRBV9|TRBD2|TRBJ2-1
CASSVFPGLAGAPSSYNEQFF
TGTGCCAGCAGCGTATTCCCGGGACTAGCGGGAGCTCCCAGCTCCTACAATGAGCAGTTCTTC
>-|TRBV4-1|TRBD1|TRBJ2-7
CASSQGPGQGAREQYF
TGCGCCAGCAGCCAAGGTCCGGGACAGGGGGCGCGAGAGCAGTACTTC
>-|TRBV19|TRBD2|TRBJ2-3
CASSTHGGGTDTQYF
TGTGCCAGTAGTACCCACGGGGGGGGCACAGATACGCAGTATTTT
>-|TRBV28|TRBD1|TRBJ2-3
CASSLLGQGVADTQYF
TGTGCCAGCAGTTTACTGGGACAGGGGGTGGCAGATACGCAGTATTTT
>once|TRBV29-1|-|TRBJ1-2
CSVEETGNYGYTF
TGCAGCGTTGAAGAAACAGGCAACTATGGCTACACCTTC
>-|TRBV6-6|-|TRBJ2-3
CASNREGLTDTQYF
TGTGCCAGCAACCGAGAGGGACTCACAGATACGCAGTATTTT
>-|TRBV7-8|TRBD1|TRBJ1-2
CASSPVRDRTHYGYTF
TGTGCCAGCAGCCCGGTTAGGGACAGGACTCACTATGGCTACACCTTC
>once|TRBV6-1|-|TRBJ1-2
CASRLGGSRYGYTF
TGTGCCAGCAGATTGGGAGGCAGTCGCTATGGCTACACCTTC
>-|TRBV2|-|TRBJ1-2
CASSPTKTDFLTMRYTF
TGTGCCAGCAGTCCTACCAAGACAGACTTCCTAACTATGCGCTACACCTTC
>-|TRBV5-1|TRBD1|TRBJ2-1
CASSPGQGSYNEQFF
TGCGCCAGCAGCCCGGGACAGGGCTCCTACAATGAGCAGTTCTTC